A single sample gave rise to the 23 T cell receptor beta chains below, sequenced in a study of CD8 T cells in Susac syndrome. Random hexamers served to reverse transcribe roughly 0.5 to 1 ug RNA. MiXCR, run by TCRdb on the immunoSEQ multiplex PCR reads, gives a single entry per CDR3 protein. The data show some 150,000 distinct CDR3 sequences, 95% seen once. Sequencing input: CD8+ T cells from PBMCs. Every receptor here comes from a human donor with multiple sclerosis.

The chain employs TRBV12-3 or TRBV12-4 and TRBJ2-3; 8 bases fit TRBD2. Trimming cost V 5 bases and J 5 bases; bases outside gene matches: 15. The length of the CDR3 is 17 residues. The CDR3 bases are TGTGCCAGCAGTCCGACCGGGATGGGCGGGGGGCGAGATACGCAGTATTTT. It translates to CASSPTGMGGGRDTQYF.

This clonotype was seen a single time. The V and J genes are TRBV29-1 and TRBJ2-3; 7 bases line up with TRBD2. CDR1 and CDR2 from the germline V gene are SQVTM and ANQGSEA. The CDR3 is 16 amino acids. J gave up 2 bases and V 1 base, and 9 bases lay outside the gene matches. The CDR3 here is CSVEGASGDYTDTQYF. In DNA, the CDR3 is TGCAGCGTTGAAGGGGCCAGCGGGGACTACACAGATACGCAGTATTTT.

This chain links TRBV29-1 with TRBJ2-5, with D maybe TRBD1 (6 bases). Trimming pared 4 bases from V and 5 bases from J, leaving 20 bases between. Germline V gives CDR1 SQVTM, CDR2 ANQGSEA. The CDR3 spans 15 residues. Here the CDR3 reads CSVVKIRGQKETQYF. The CDR3 DNA sequence: TGCAGCGTTGTAAAGATCAGGGGTCAGAAGGAGACCCAGTACTTC.

This chain joins TRBV5-1 and TRBJ2-3; D is tentatively TRBD1 or TRBD2 (6 bases each). The CDR3 has 13 residues. In germline, CDR1 is SGHRS, CDR2 YFSETQ. Trimming stripped 7 bases from V and 0 bases from J, with 9 bases between. CDR3 amino acids: CASGGPSTDTQYF. The CDR3, as DNA: TGCGCCAGCGGGGGGCCTAGCACAGATACGCAGTATTTT.

The rearrangement uses TRBV20-1 and TRBJ2-1, with 8 bases aligning to TRBD2. V lost 1 base, J lost 7 bases, and 6 bases stayed unmatched. This CDR3 has 14 residues. Germline lookup yields CDR1 DFQATT and CDR2 SNEGSKA (reference sequence). Here the CDR3 reads CSARGETSVNEQFF. The CDR3 DNA sequence: TGCAGTGCTAGAGGGGAGACTAGCGTGAATGAGCAGTTCTTC.

The rearrangement links TRBV30 to TRBJ2-7, with D perhaps assigned TRBD1 or TRBD2 (6 bases each). CDR1 is GTSNPN, CDR2 SVGIG, per germline (reference sequence). Trimming took 2 bases from V and 2 from J, leaving 16 bases between them. The length of the CDR3 is 15 residues. As DNA, the CDR3 is TGTGCCTGGAGTATAGGGGGACTCCCCCCCTACGAGCAGTACTTC. Amino acid sequence: CAWSIGGLPPYEQYF.

The chain links TRBV30 to TRBJ2-1; 7 bases line up with TRBD1. V shed 3 bases and J 5 bases; nucleotides not matched to a gene: 7. Germline V gives CDR1 GTSNPN, CDR2 SVGIG (reference sequence). The CDR3 is 14 amino acids. The chain's CDR3 is CAWRNRTGNNEQFF. CDR3 nucleotide sequence: TGTGCCTGGAGGAACAGGACAGGAAACAATGAGCAGTTCTTC.

J is TRBJ2-5 and V is TRBV7-9, with 9 bases lining up with TRBD1. Germline V CDR1 and CDR2: SEHNR, FQNEAQ (reference sequence). The CDR3 covers 15 residues. Trimming removed 1 base from V and 4 bases from J; junction bases left unmatched: 4. The CDR3 region is CASSLGTGDRETQYF. CDR3 sequence (DNA): TGTGCCAGCAGCTTAGGGACAGGGGATCGAGAGACCCAGTACTTC.

This chain joins TRBV13 and TRBJ2-1; D is uncertain. Germline V lookup: CDR1 PRHDT, CDR2 FYEKMQ (reference sequence). The CDR3 is made up of 13 amino acids. V shed 8 bases and J shed 2 bases, with 10 bases lying between them. The CDR3: CASLESTYNEQFF. As DNA, the CDR3 is TGTGCCAGCCTCGAATCGACCTACAATGAGCAGTTCTTC.

The chain has TRBV6-2 or TRBV6-3 and TRBJ1-2; D gene uncertain. Deletions cut 6 bases from V and 2 bases from J, with 16 bases between. The CDR3 is made up of 15 amino acids. CDR1 and CDR2 (germline): MNHEY, SVGEGT. The DNA of the CDR3 is TGTGCCAGCAGCCCCGATTCGGACCTAAACTATGGCTACACCTTC. This sequence encodes CASSPDSDLNYGYTF.

This rearrangement joins TRBV3-1 to TRBJ2-1, with D tentatively TRBD1 (6 bases). The CDR3 spans 16 residues. The germline V and J ends were trimmed by 0 bases and 8 bases, with 17 bases remaining between them. Germline-derived CDR1 and CDR2 are LGHDT and YNNKEL (reference sequence). Written as DNA, the CDR3 is TGTGCCAGCAGCCAAGAGAGTCAGGGGATATCTGATGAGCAGTTCTTC. Protein sequence: CASSQESQGISDEQFF.

The chain employs TRBV20-1 and TRBJ2-7; possibly TRBD1 for D (6 bases). Between the trimmed V and J ends, which lost 1 base and 4 bases, there was a span of 14 bases. The CDR3 has 14 amino acids. CDR1 is DFQATT and CDR2 is SNEGSKA in the germline V gene (reference sequence). The CDR3 DNA follows: TGCAGTGCTAGAGCTACTGACAGGATATACGAGCAGTACTTC. This translates into CSARATDRIYEQYF.

The chain couples TRBV13 to TRBJ2-2; 9 bases match TRBD2. V shed 4 bases, J shed 6 bases, and the junction held 9 bases outside the gene matches. The germline V gene encodes CDR1 PRHDT and CDR2 FYEKMQ (reference sequence). The CDR3 has 16 residues. As DNA, the CDR3 is TGTGCCAGCAGCTCCTCCGCGGGGGGGCCACCCGGGGAGCTGTTTTTT. Translating gives CASSSSAGGPPGELFF.

The chain employs TRBV7-6 and TRBJ2-7, with 9 bases identical to TRBD1. Germline-derived CDR1 and CDR2 are SGHVS and FNYEAQ. This CDR3 comprises 15 residues. The junction had 10 bases not matched to a gene; V was cut back by 5 bases and J by 5 bases. CDR3 residues: CASSEWTGVGNEQYF. The CDR3 bases are TGTGCCAGCAGCGAGTGGACAGGGGTTGGCAACGAGCAGTACTTC.

The chain carries TRBV29-1 and TRBJ2-2; 7 positions agree with TRBD1. The CDR3 contains 13 residues. Germline V gene data show CDR1 as SQVTM and CDR2 as ANQGSEA. Trimming removed 5 bases from V and 2 bases from J; junction bases left unmatched: 2. The CDR3 nucleotides are TGCAGCGTTCGACAGGGTAACACCGGGGAGCTGTTTTTT. This encodes CSVRQGNTGELFF.

This clonotype occurred once. The chain employs TRBV7-9 and TRBJ1-1, with TRBD1 matching 7 bases. Germline V gives CDR1 SEHNR, CDR2 FQNEAQ (reference sequence). The V gene end was trimmed by 1 base and the J gene end by 11 bases; junction bases not matched to a gene: 4. This CDR3 contains 12 residues. The CDR3 sequence: CASSLEGAFAFF. As DNA, the CDR3 is TGTGCCAGCAGCTTAGAGGGGGCTTTCGCTTTCTTT.

This clonotype was observed a single time. This chain connects TRBV15 to TRBJ2-3; D is uncertain. The CDR3 totals 17 residues. The V end was cut by 0 bases, the J end by 0 bases, with 13 bases between. Germline values: CDR1 LNHNV, CDR2 YYDKDF (reference sequence). CDR3: CATSRDILFSSTDTQYF. Here the CDR3 DNA reads TGTGCCACCAGCAGAGATATACTTTTCTCTAGCACAGATACGCAGTATTTT.

The chain uses TRBV7-6 and TRBJ2-7; the match to TRBD2 covers 13 bases. Germline CDR1 is SGHVS and CDR2 is FNYEAQ. The CDR3 contains 16 residues. Losses at the gene ends were 3 bases for V and 2 bases for J; bases not matched to a gene: 4. This chain's CDR3 is CASSFGLAGATYEQYF. CDR3 DNA: TGTGCCAGCAGCTTTGGACTAGCGGGGGCGACCTACGAGCAGTACTTC.

The chain has TRBV30 and TRBJ1-2; 8 bases fit TRBD1. The CDR3 totals 15 residues. V shed 5 bases, J shed 4 bases, and the junction held 12 bases outside the gene matches. CDR1 and CDR2 from the germline V gene are GTSNPN and SVGIG (reference sequence). The CDR3 loop reads CAWGPETGVAYGYTF. Written as DNA, the CDR3 is TGTGCCTGGGGGCCCGAGACAGGGGTGGCCTATGGCTACACCTTC.

This clonotype was observed a single time. J is TRBJ2-1 and V is TRBV20-1, with 9 bases aligning to TRBD2. CDR1 is DFQATT, CDR2 SNEGSKA, per germline (reference sequence). This CDR3 spans 14 amino acids. V was pared by 2 bases and J by 4 bases, with 3 bases of the junction left unmatched. The chain's CDR3 is CSARNSGGYNEQFF. The CDR3 bases are TGCAGTGCTAGAAACAGCGGGGGGTACAATGAGCAGTTCTTC.

The V gene is TRBV29-1, the J gene TRBJ1-4; D gene uncertain. CDR3 length: 11 amino acids. V lost 0 bases and J 17 bases, leaving 13 bases between the germline ends. Germline CDR1 is SQVTM and CDR2 is ANQGSEA. The CDR3 region is CSVEDLLGRFF. The CDR3 bases are TGCAGCGTTGAAGATCTTCTAGGGCGTTTTTTT.

This clonotype has only one observation. The rearrangement links TRBV29-1 to TRBJ2-7; 8 nucleotides agree with TRBD1. V was clipped by 3 bases and J by 1 base; unmatched bases: 5. CDR1 is SQVTM and CDR2 is ANQGSEA in the germline V gene. The CDR3 consists of 14 residues. The CDR3 sequence is CSVELQGASYEQYF. The CDR3 coding sequence is TGCAGCGTTGAGTTGCAGGGGGCTTCCTACGAGCAGTACTTC.

V is TRBV20-1 and J is TRBJ2-7; TRBD1 might be the D (5 bases). The CDR3 has 13 amino acids. Trimming removed 4 bases from V and 5 bases from J, with 15 bases in between. The V gene's germline CDR1 is DFQATT and CDR2 SNEGSKA (reference sequence). As DNA, the CDR3 is TGCAGTGCTATTAGCAGGCAGGGCAACGAGCAGTACTTC. It yields the protein CSAISRQGNEQYF.